This is a list of T cell receptor beta chains from one sample in a study of blood T cell repertoires in COVID-19. Method: immunoSEQ multiplex PCR; TCRdb's copy keeps in-frame clones and lacks some. The sample records 230,000 or so clones, 70% to 90% being singletons. The sequencing input was PBMCs or T cells enriched from blood (not recorded which). The receptors were gathered from a woman aged 40 to 50 with acute COVID-19. Each CDR3 is given with its conserved first and last residue.

v_call: TRBV7-2
j_call: TRBJ2-2
cdr3_aa: CASSQGGAGELFF

v_call: TRBV6-5
j_call: TRBJ1-5
cdr3_aa: CASRGGAAGNQPQHF

v_call: TRBV6-1
j_call: TRBJ1-2
cdr3_aa: CASSESPGQGSYGYTF

v_call: TRBV30
j_call: TRBJ1-4
cdr3_aa: CAWRRVANEKLFF

v_call: TRBV12-5
j_call: TRBJ2-5
cdr3_aa: CASGWTSGGAQETQYF

v_call: TRBV2
j_call: TRBJ2-1
cdr3_aa: CASRQGAHEQFF

v_call: TRBV5-8
j_call: TRBJ1-6
cdr3_aa: CASSLGSGVSPLHF

v_call: TRBV5-8
j_call: TRBJ1-2
cdr3_aa: CASSLKQGYGYTF

v_call: TRBV6-5
j_call: TRBJ1-1
cdr3_aa: CASSFTGGMGAFF

v_call: TRBV6-5
j_call: TRBJ1-1
cdr3_aa: CASREGLNTEAFF

v_call: TRBV20-1
j_call: TRBJ1-5
cdr3_aa: CSASVRTGESNQPQHF

v_call: TRBV7-9
j_call: TRBJ1-5
cdr3_aa: CASSRGEGQPQHF

v_call: TRBV5-6
j_call: TRBJ2-1
cdr3_aa: CASSLRGEQFF

v_call: TRBV15
j_call: TRBJ1-1
cdr3_aa: CATRRGQTNTEAFF

v_call: TRBV6-2/TRBV6-3
j_call: TRBJ2-7
cdr3_aa: CASSYDHRKRYF

v_call: TRBV9
j_call: TRBJ1-1
cdr3_aa: CASSLKRDTEAFF

v_call: TRBV12-3/TRBV12-4
j_call: TRBJ1-5
cdr3_aa: CASSFGNQPQHF

v_call: TRBV6-2/TRBV6-3
j_call: TRBJ1-2
cdr3_aa: CASSYGARYGYTF

v_call: TRBV5-8
j_call: TRBJ1-5
cdr3_aa: CASSLGADGSKLSNQPQHF

v_call: TRBV5-6
j_call: TRBJ1-4
cdr3_aa: CASSLDSHNEKLFF

v_call: TRBV7-9
j_call: TRBJ1-1
cdr3_aa: CASSETGGSRVTEAFF

v_call: TRBV7-2
j_call: TRBJ2-3
cdr3_aa: CASSPSGGRADTQYF

v_call: TRBV7-9
j_call: TRBJ2-1
cdr3_aa: CASSQLAGSYNEQFF

v_call: TRBV27
j_call: TRBJ2-7
cdr3_aa: CASSLSLGKRREQYF

v_call: TRBV2
j_call: TRBJ1-2
cdr3_aa: CASILGGTGNYGYTF

v_call: TRBV4-1
j_call: TRBJ1-3
cdr3_aa: CASSPGPGQGNTIYF

v_call: TRBV7-9
j_call: TRBJ2-2
cdr3_aa: CASSPPGTITGELFF

v_call: TRBV7-7
j_call: TRBJ2-3
cdr3_aa: CASSATGDRGTDTQYF

v_call: TRBV14
j_call: TRBJ1-1
cdr3_aa: CASSSQLSTEAFF

v_call: TRBV5-4
j_call: TRBJ2-7
cdr3_aa: CAGRFKEQYF

v_call: TRBV29-1
j_call: TRBJ1-5
cdr3_aa: CSVGGEPQHF

v_call: TRBV7-9
j_call: TRBJ1-3
cdr3_aa: CASSPTGTSGNTIYF

v_call: TRBV2
j_call: TRBJ1-2
cdr3_aa: CARPTENGMDNYGYTF

v_call: TRBV19
j_call: TRBJ1-4
cdr3_aa: CASSGTGTGSNEKLFF

v_call: TRBV2
j_call: TRBJ1-2
cdr3_aa: CATPAGRGYGYTF

v_call: TRBV11-2
j_call: TRBJ1-1
cdr3_aa: CASSLMGGNTEAFF

v_call: TRBV5-6
j_call: TRBJ2-2
cdr3_aa: CASSLVGQGGTGELFF